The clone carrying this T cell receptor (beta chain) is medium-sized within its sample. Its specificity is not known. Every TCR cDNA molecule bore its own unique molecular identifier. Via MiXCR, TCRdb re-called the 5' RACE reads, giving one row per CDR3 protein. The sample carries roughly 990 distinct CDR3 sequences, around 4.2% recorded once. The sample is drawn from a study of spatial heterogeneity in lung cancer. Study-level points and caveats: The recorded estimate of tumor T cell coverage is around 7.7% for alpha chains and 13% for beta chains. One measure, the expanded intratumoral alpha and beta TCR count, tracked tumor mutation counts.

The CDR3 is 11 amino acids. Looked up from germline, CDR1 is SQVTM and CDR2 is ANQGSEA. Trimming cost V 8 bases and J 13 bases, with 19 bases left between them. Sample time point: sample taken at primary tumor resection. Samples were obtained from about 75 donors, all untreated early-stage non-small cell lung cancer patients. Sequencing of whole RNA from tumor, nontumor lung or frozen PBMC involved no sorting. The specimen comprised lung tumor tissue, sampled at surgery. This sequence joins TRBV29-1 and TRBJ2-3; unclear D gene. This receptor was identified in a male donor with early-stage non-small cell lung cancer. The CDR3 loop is CSTSDEAFEYF. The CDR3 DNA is TGCAGCACATCAGATGAAGCATTCGAGTATTTT.